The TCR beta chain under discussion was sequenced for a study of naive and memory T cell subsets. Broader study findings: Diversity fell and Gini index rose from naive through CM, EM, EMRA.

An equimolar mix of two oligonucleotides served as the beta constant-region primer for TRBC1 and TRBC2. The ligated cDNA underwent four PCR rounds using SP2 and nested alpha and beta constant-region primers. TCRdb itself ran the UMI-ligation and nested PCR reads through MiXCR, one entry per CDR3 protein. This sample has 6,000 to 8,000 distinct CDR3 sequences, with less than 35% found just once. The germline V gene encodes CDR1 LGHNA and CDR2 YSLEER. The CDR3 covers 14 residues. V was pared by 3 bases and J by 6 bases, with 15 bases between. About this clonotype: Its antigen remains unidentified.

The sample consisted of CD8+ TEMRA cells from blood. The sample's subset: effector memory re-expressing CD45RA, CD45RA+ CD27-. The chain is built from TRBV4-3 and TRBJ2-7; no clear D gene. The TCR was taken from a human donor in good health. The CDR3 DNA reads TGCGCCAGCAGCCATGTGAAACAGACGGGCGAGCAGTACTTC. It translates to CASSHVKQTGEQYF.